This TCR beta chain came from a study of identical twins. TCRdb used MiXCR to reprocess the 5' RACE reads, holding one entry per CDR3 protein. The sample consists of 1,800,000 or so distinct CDR3 sequences, roughly a third of them appearing once. This clonotype was seen only a few times. The sequence was collected from a newborn girl in good health. The sequencing input was cord blood.

In nucleotides, the CDR3 is TGTGCCAGCAGCTTAACAGGGTTCCATAATTCACCCCTCCACTTT. This gives the protein CASSLTGFHNSPLHF. This chain links TRBV7-2 with TRBJ1-6; tentative D call: TRBD1 (6 bases). This CDR3 contains 15 residues. Germline CDR1 reads SGHTA; CDR2 reads FQGNSA. The V gene lost 2 bases and the J gene lost 5 bases, with 10 bases spanning the gap.